This section outlines one TCR beta chain sequence together with its context. Donors were systemically healthy Caucasian individuals from Russia aged 6 to 90 years. The data stem from a study of blood T cells in healthy people across ages. The CDR3 covers 15 residues. Germline V CDR1 and CDR2: MNHEY, SVGEGT. J gave up 10 bases and V 6 bases, and 14 bases lay outside the gene matches. It was with a sample-barcoded 5' primer and a J-beta primer mix that a second PCR of roughly 6 to 12 cycles was run. CDR3-containing paired-end reads numbered at least 3 million in each sample. TCRdb itself ran the 5' RACE reads through MiXCR, one entry per CDR3 protein. The table includes 1.5 million to 1.9 million distinct CDR3 sequences, roughly two fifths detected once.

Input material: blood. This TCR came from a young woman in good health. The V and J genes are TRBV6-2 or TRBV6-3 and TRBJ2-3; TRBD2 aligns across 9 bases. In nucleotides, the CDR3 is TGTGCCAGCAGAACCAAAGCGGGAGGCTACCCGTCGCAGTATTTT. Translated, it gives CASRTKAGGYPSQYF.